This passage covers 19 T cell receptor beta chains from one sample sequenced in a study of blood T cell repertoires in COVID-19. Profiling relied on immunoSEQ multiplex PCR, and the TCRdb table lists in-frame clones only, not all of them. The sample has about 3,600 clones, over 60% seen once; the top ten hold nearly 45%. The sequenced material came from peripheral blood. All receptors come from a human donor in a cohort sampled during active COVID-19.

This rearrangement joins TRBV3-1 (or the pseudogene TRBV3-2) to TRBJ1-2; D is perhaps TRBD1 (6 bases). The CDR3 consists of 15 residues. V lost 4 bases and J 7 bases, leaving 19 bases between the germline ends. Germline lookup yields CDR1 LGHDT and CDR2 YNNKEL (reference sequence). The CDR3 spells CASSLSGGAVFGYTF. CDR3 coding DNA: TGTGCCAGCAGCCTAAGCGGGGGCGCAGTTTTTGGCTACACCTTC.

The CDR3 spells CASSLSRFGTEAFF. The CDR3, as DNA: TGTGCCAGCAGCCTCAGTCGGTTCGGGACTGAAGCTTTCTTT. The gene calls are TRBV5-5 and TRBJ1-1; D is unresolved. The V and J ends lost 4 bases and 5 bases respectively, with 15 bases between them. Germline values: CDR1 SGHKS, CDR2 YYEKEE (reference sequence). The CDR3 contains 14 residues. The entire variable domain, with the rest obtained from reference TRBV5-5 and TRBJ1-1, is as follows: DAGVTQSPTHLIKTRGQQVTLRCSPISGHKSVSWYQQVLGQGPQFIFQYYEKEERGRGNFPDRFSARQFPNYSSELNVNALLLGDSALYLCASSLSRFGTEAFFGQGTRLTVV.

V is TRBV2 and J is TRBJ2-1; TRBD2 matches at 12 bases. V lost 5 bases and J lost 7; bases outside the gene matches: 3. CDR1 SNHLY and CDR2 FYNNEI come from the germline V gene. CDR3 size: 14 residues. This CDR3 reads CASSPGLAGNEQFF. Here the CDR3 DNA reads TGTGCCAGCAGTCCTGGACTAGCGGGGAATGAGCAGTTCTTC.

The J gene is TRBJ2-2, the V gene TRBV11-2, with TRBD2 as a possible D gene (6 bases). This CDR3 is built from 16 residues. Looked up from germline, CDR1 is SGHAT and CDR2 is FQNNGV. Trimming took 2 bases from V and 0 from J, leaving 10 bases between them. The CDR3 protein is CASSLSPGANTGELFF. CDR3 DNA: TGTGCCAGCAGCTTATCTCCGGGGGCGAACACCGGGGAGCTGTTTTTT.

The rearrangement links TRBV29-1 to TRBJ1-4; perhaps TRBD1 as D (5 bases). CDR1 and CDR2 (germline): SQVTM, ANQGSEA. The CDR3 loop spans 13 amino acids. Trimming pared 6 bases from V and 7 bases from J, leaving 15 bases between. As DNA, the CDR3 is TGCAGCGTGGGGGGGTCAAGGGGTGAAAAACTGTTTTTT. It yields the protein CSVGGSRGEKLFF.

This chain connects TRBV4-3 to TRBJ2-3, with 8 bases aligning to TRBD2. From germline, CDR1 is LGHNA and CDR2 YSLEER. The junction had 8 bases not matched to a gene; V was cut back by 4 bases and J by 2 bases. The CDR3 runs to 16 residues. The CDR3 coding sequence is TGCGCCAGCAGCCTCGGGGGGGGAGGGCTCACAGATACGCAGTATTTT. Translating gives CASSLGGGGLTDTQYF.

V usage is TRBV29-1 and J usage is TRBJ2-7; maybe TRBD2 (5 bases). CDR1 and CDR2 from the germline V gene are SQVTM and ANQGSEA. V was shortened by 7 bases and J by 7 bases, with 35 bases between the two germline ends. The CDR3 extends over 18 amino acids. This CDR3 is CSAPRVGRPTAWRKEQYV. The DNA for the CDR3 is TGCAGCGCCCCTAGAGTAGGCAGGCCCACGGCTTGGAGGAAGGAGCAGTACGTC.

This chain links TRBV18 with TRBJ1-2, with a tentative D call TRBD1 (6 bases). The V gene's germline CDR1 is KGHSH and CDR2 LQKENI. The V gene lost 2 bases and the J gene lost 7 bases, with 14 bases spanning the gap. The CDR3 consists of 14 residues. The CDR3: CASSPNRDSGGYTF. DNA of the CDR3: TGTGCCAGCTCACCAAACAGGGATTCGGGTGGCTACACCTTC.

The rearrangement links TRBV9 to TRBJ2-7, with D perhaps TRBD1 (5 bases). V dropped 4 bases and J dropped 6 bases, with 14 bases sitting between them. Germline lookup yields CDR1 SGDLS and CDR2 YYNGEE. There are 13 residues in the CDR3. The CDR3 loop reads CASSPTSGAEQYF. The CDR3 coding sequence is TGTGCCAGCAGCCCCACCTCTGGGGCCGAGCAGTACTTC.

The CDR3 is CASSLGRSYGYTF. The CDR3 coding sequence is TGTGCCAGCAGTTTGGGCCGCAGCTATGGCTACACCTTC. The V call is TRBV28, the J call TRBJ1-2; no firm D call. The germline V gene encodes CDR1 MDHEN and CDR2 SYDVKM. Trimming took 3 bases from V and 4 from J, leaving 9 bases between them. The CDR3 is 13 residues long.

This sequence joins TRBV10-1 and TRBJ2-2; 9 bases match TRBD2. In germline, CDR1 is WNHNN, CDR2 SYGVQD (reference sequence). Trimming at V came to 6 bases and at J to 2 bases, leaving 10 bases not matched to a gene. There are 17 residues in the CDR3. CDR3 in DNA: TGCGCCAGCAGCACCAAGGCGGGAGGGCCTAACACCGGGGAGCTGTTTTTT. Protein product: CASSTKAGGPNTGELFF.

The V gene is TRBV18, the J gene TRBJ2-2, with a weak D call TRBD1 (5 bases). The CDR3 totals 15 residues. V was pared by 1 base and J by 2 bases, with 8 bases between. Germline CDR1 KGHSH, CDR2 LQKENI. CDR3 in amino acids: CASSPRQFNTGELFF. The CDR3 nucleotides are TGTGCCAGCTCACCACGACAGTTTAACACCGGGGAGCTGTTTTTT.

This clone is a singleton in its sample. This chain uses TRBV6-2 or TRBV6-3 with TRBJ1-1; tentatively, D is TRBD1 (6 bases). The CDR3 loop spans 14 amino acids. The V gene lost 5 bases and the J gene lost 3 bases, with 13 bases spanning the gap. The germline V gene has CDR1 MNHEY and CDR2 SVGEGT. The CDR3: CASSTIRGDTEAFF. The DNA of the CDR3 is TGTGCCAGCAGTACCATCAGGGGTGACACTGAAGCTTTCTTT.

CDR3 DNA: TGCGCCAGCAGCAACAGGGATCTGGATACGCAGTATTTT. Encoded protein: CASSNRDLDTQYF. The rearrangement joins TRBV4-1 to TRBJ2-3; D is perhaps TRBD1 (6 bases). CDR3 size: 13 residues. CDR1 and CDR2 from the germline V gene are MGHRA and YSYEKL. The V and J ends lost 5 bases and 6 bases respectively, with 12 bases between them.

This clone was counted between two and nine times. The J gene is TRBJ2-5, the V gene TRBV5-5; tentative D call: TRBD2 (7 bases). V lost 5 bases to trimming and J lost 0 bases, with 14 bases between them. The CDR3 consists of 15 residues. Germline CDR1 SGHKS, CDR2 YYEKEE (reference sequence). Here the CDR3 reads CASRRGGGDQETQYF. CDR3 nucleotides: TGTGCCAGCAGGCGTGGAGGGGGGGACCAAGAGACCCAGTACTTC.

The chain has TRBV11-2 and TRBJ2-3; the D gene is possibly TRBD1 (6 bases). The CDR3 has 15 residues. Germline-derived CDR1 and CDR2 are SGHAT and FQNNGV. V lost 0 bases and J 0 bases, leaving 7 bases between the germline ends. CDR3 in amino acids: CASSLDQGSTDTQYF. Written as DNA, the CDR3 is TGTGCCAGCAGCTTAGATCAGGGGAGCACAGATACGCAGTATTTT.

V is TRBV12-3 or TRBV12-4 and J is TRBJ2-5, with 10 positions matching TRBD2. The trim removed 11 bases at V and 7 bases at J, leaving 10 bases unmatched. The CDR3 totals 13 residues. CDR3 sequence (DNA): TGTGCCTCCTTGGCTAGCGGGGGTGGGACCCAGTACTTC. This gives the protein CASLASGGGTQYF.

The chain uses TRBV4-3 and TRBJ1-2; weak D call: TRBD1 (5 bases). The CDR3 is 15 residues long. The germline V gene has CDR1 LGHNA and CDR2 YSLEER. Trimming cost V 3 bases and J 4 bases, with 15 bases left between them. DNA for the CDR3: TGCGCCAGCAGCCATGACAGTACTGGATTCTATGGCTACACCTTC. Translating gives CASSHDSTGFYGYTF.

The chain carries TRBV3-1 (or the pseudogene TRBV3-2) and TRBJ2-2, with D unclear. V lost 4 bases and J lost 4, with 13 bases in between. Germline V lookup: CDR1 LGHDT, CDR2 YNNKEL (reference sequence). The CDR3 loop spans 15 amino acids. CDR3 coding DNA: TGTGCCAGCAGCCTCCCGTTAGCATTCACCGGGGAGCTGTTTTTT. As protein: CASSLPLAFTGELFF.